These T cell receptor beta chains were read from a single sample in a study of T-cell memory formation after mild COVID-19. MiXCR, run by TCRdb on the 5' RACE reads, gives a single entry per CDR3 protein. The profile shows about 500,000 distinct CDR3 sequences, over 20% of them singletons. The sequencing sample was made of PBMCs or a T cell subset sorted from them (not recorded which). The receptors were gathered from an adult woman who had mild COVID-19 (a few samples of this study predate the infection). Cell type and time point are not known. Each CDR3 is given with its conserved first and last residue. The D gene is left open where the match is weak. Not all rows give a size; the values are once, few, many and, for expanded clones, a class.

few,TRBJ1-5,NA,TRBV29-1,CSVVENLRGNQPQHF,TGCAGCGTTGTTGAGAATCTGAGAGGCAATCAGCCCCAGCATTTT
NA,TRBJ2-3,TRBD2,TRBV5-6,CASSLFVGLDFSTDTQYF,TGTGCCAGCAGCTTGTTTGTGGGACTAGACTTTAGCACAGATACGCAGTATTTT
NA,TRBJ2-1,TRBD1,TRBV11-3,CASSFTPLLWQGAGGNEQFF,TGTGCCAGCAGCTTTACCCCCTTACTTTGGCAGGGGGCAGGTGGCAATGAGCAGTTCTTC
NA,TRBJ2-1,NA,TRBV9,CASSAAGLSYNEQFF,TGTGCCAGCAGCGCCGCGGGCCTCTCCTACAATGAGCAGTTCTTC
few,TRBJ2-1,NA,TRBV7-9,CASSLRDGSEQFF,TGTGCCAGCAGCTTAAGGGATGGTAGTGAGCAGTTCTTC
many,TRBJ1-1,TRBD1,TRBV7-9,CASSLKGANTEAFF,TGTGCCAGCAGCTTAAAGGGGGCCAACACTGAAGCTTTCTTT
NA,TRBJ2-1,NA,TRBV7-8,CASSLSRYYNEQFF,TGTGCCAGCAGCTTATCTAGGTACTACAATGAGCAGTTCTTC
NA,TRBJ2-2,TRBD2,TRBV12-3/TRBV12-4,CASSLGGGSMAGELFF,TGTGCCAGCAGTTTAGGGGGGGGGTCCATGGCCGGGGAGCTGTTTTTT
NA,TRBJ2-7,NA,TRBV4-1,CASSQVLSSYEQYF,TGCGCCAGCAGCCAAGTTCTTAGCTCCTACGAGCAGTACTTC
few,TRBJ2-1,TRBD2,TRBV20-1,CSASGRSYNEQFF,TGCAGTGCTAGCGGGAGGTCCTACAATGAGCAGTTCTTC
NA,TRBJ2-7,TRBD2,TRBV5-1,CASSFGEGRTLGYEQYF,TGCGCCAGCAGCTTCGGGGAGGGAAGGACTTTGGGCTACGAGCAGTACTTC
NA,TRBJ1-2,NA,TRBV7-3,CASSLSSGLGYTF,TGTGCCAGCAGCTTAAGTTCGGGTCTTGGCTACACCTTC
NA,TRBJ2-7,NA,TRBV20-1,CSAAASSYEQYF,TGCAGTGCTGCGGCGTCTTCCTACGAGCAGTACTTC
few,TRBJ1-5,NA,TRBV24-1,CATSDAQGPQHF,TGTGCCACCAGTGACGCCCAGGGCCCCCAGCATTTT
NA,TRBJ2-7,TRBD1,TRBV15,CATSREGTATYEQYF,TGTGCCACCAGCAGAGAGGGGACAGCCACCTACGAGCAGTACTTC
NA,TRBJ1-1,NA,TRBV20-1,CSGPRDLNTEAFF,TGCAGTGGTCCCCGCGACTTAAACACTGAAGCTTTCTTT
many,TRBJ2-1,NA,TRBV5-1,CASSLGGGSYNEQFF,TGTGCCAGCAGCTTAGGGGGGGGCTCCTACAATGAGCAGTTCTTC
NA,TRBJ2-7,NA,TRBV5-1,CASSLELAPYYEQYF,TGCGCCAGCAGCTTGGAACTGGCCCCATACTACGAGCAGTACTTC
few,TRBJ2-2,NA,TRBV20-1,CSARGLSTGELFF,TGCAGTGCTAGGGGGCTCTCCACCGGGGAGCTGTTTTTT
many,TRBJ2-1,TRBD2,TRBV29-1,CSGRTGTSVYNEQFF,TGCAGCGGTCGGACCGGGACTAGCGTTTACAATGAGCAGTTCTTC
NA,TRBJ2-1,NA,TRBV4-2,CATTGSLAAVGEQFF,TGTGCCACCACCGGTAGCCTAGCCGCAGTGGGGGAGCAGTTCTTC
few,TRBJ2-7,NA,TRBV10-3,CAISELPGRITYEQYF,TGTGCCATCAGTGAGTTACCGGGACGAATAACGTACGAGCAGTACTTC
NA,TRBJ2-7,NA,TRBV9,CASSVEGPGGEHEQYF,TGTGCCAGCAGCGTAGAAGGGCCCGGGGGTGAGCACGAGCAGTACTTC
NA,TRBJ2-1,NA,TRBV6-6,CASRWISYNEQFF,TGTGCCAGCAGATGGATCTCTTACAATGAGCAGTTCTTC
NA,TRBJ1-5,NA,TRBV21-1,CASSKVPSVDPNQPQHF,TGTGCCAGCAGCAAAGTTCCCTCCGTCGATCCCAATCAGCCCCAGCATTTT
few,TRBJ2-6,NA,TRBV12-3/TRBV12-4,CASSPGTGANVLTF,TGTGCCAGCAGTCCGGGAACTGGGGCCAACGTCCTGACTTTC
NA,TRBJ2-3,TRBD2,TRBV7-9,CASSRTSAPTDTQYF,TGTGCCAGCAGCCGGACTAGCGCCCCCACAGATACGCAGTATTTT
NA,TRBJ2-1,NA,TRBV12-3/TRBV12-4,CASSPRGGAEINNEQFF,TGTGCCAGCAGTCCCCGAGGGGGAGCGGAAATAAACAATGAGCAGTTCTTC
NA,TRBJ1-5,NA,TRBV6-5,CATQSRHDQPQHF,TGTGCCACCCAAAGTAGGCACGATCAGCCCCAGCATTTT
NA,TRBJ2-7,NA,TRBV9,CASSGNRGYEQYF,TGTGCCAGCAGCGGCAATCGCGGCTACGAGCAGTACTTC
few,TRBJ2-7,NA,TRBV5-1,CASSGGGLADYEQYF,TGCGCCAGCAGCGGGGGGGGCCTAGCGGACTACGAGCAGTACTTC
NA,TRBJ2-7,TRBD1,TRBV6-1,CASRGFGTAYEQYF,TGTGCCAGCAGGGGTTTCGGGACAGCTTACGAGCAGTACTTC
NA,TRBJ2-1,NA,TRBV7-9,CASSYLTSYIANEQFF,TGTGCCAGCAGTTATCTAACTAGCTACATAGCGAATGAGCAGTTCTTC
few,TRBJ2-1,NA,TRBV2,CASSEPGKYEQFF,TGTGCCAGCAGTGAACCAGGGAAGTATGAGCAGTTCTTC
NA,TRBJ2-3,NA,TRBV7-2,CASSLMDFGGTQYF,TGTGCCAGCAGCTTAATGGATTTTGGCGGAACGCAGTATTTT
few,TRBJ2-4,NA,TRBV25-1,CASSESEDKNIQYF,TGTGCCAGCAGTGAATCAGAGGACAAAAACATTCAGTACTTC
few,TRBJ1-5,NA,TRBV15,CATSRDPGRINQPQHF,TGTGCCACCAGCAGAGATCCGGGCCGGATCAATCAGCCCCAGCATTTT